Each of the 20 T cell receptor beta chains below was sequenced from the same sample in a study of OX40 agonist ivuxolimab in advanced cancers. The repertoire was sequenced with immunoSEQ multiplex PCR; TCRdb's copy has only in-frame clones and lacks some. The data hold around 99,000 clones, with more than 85% observed a single time. The sequencing used CD4+ or CD8+ T cells sorted from blood, collected in a trial of the OX40 agonist ivuxolimab. The source is an adult with an advanced solid tumor such as melanoma, head and neck, liver or kidney cancer.

The chain recombines TRBV5-4 with TRBJ2-7; D is undetermined. V lost 0 bases, J lost 3 bases, and 4 bases lay in between. This CDR3 has 12 amino acids. Germline lookup yields CDR1 SGHNT and CDR2 YYREEE (reference sequence). CDR3 loop: CASSLEFYEQYF. The DNA of the CDR3 is TGTGCCAGCAGCTTGGAGTTCTACGAGCAGTACTTC.

The V call is TRBV19, the J call TRBJ2-3, with TRBD2 matching 7 bases. Trimming took 4 bases from V and 4 from J; bases not matched to a gene: 8. The length of the CDR3 is 15 residues. CDR1 and CDR2 (germline): LNHDA, SQIVND (reference sequence). CDR3 bases: TGTGCCAGTAGTAGGTGGGCTACTAGCGCAGATACGCAGTATTTT. This translates into CASSRWATSADTQYF.

The chain is built from TRBV7-9 and TRBJ2-1; possible D gene TRBD2, 6 bases. The V gene lost 5 bases and the J gene lost 6 bases, with 11 bases spanning the gap. CDR1 is SEHNR and CDR2 is FQNEAQ in the germline V gene (reference sequence). CDR3 length: 13 residues. The CDR3 is CASSTGLANEQFF. The CDR3, as DNA: TGTGCCAGCAGCACGGGACTTGCCAATGAGCAGTTCTTC.

V and J are TRBV2 and TRBJ2-4, with 8 bases matching TRBD1. The CDR3 is 15 residues long. The germline V gene encodes CDR1 SNHLY and CDR2 FYNNEI. V shed 6 bases and J 2 bases; nucleotides not matched to a gene: 6. Here the CDR3 DNA reads TGTGCCAGCAGAGGGGACAGGTCATCCAAAAACATTCAGTACTTC. Translating gives CASRGDRSSKNIQYF.

This clone was recorded only once. The CDR3 protein is CASSYTGGPYEQYF. The DNA for the CDR3 is TGTGCCAGCAGCTACACAGGGGGCCCCTACGAGCAGTACTTC. The J gene is TRBJ2-7, the V gene TRBV7-3; 9 bases match TRBD1. Germline loops: CDR1 SGHTA, CDR2 FQGTGA. This CDR3 is built from 14 residues. J lost 2 bases, V lost 4 bases, and 3 bases had no gene match. The full variable domain, completed using reference TRBV7-3 and TRBJ2-7, is GAGVSQTPSNKVTEKGKYVELRCDPISGHTALYWYRQSLGQGPEFLIYFQGTGAADDSGLPNDRFFAVRPEGSVSTLKIQRTERGDSAVYLCASSYTGGPYEQYFGPGTRLTVT.

The chain is built from TRBV9 and TRBJ1-1; D is uncertain. Trimming removed 2 bases from V and 0 bases from J, with 8 bases in between. Germline V gene sequence: CDR1 SGDLS, CDR2 YYNGEE. CDR3 length equals 14 residues. CDR3 loop: CASSVWAVNTEAFF. CDR3 nucleotide sequence: TGTGCCAGCAGCGTTTGGGCGGTGAACACTGAAGCTTTCTTT. Filled out from reference TRBV9 and TRBJ1-1, the complete variable domain reads DSGVTQTPKHLITATGQRVTLRCSPRSGDLSVYWYQQSLDQGLQFLIQYYNGEERAKGNILERFSAQQFPDLHSELNLSSLELGDSALYFCASSVWAVNTEAFFGQGTRLTVV.

This clone was seen a single time. The rearrangement uses TRBV30 and TRBJ2-1; 11 bases are shared with TRBD2. Germline CDR1 GTSNPN, CDR2 SVGIG (reference sequence). V lost 8 bases and J lost 1; bases outside the gene matches: 7. The CDR3 consists of 15 residues. The DNA for the CDR3 is TGTGCCCGGAATAGCGGGAGGGGGTCCTACAATGAGCAGTTCTTC. It codes for CARNSGRGSYNEQFF.

This chain connects TRBV18 to TRBJ1-1, with 7 bases aligning to TRBD1. V was pared by 4 bases and J by 1 base, with 3 bases of the junction left unmatched. The CDR3 sequence is 14 residues long. Germline CDR1 is KGHSH and CDR2 is LQKENI. CDR3 protein: CASSLGQANTEAFF. In DNA form, the CDR3 reads TGTGCCAGCTCACTCGGACAGGCGAACACTGAAGCTTTCTTT. The whole variable domain, filled in from reference TRBV18 and TRBJ1-1, reads NAGVMQNPRHLVRRRGQEARLRCSPMKGHSHVYWYRQLPEEGLKFMVYLQKENIIDESGMPKERFSAEFPKEGPSILRIQQVVRGDSAAYFCASSLGQANTEAFFGQGTRLTVV.

The gene calls are TRBV15 and TRBJ2-1; D is uncertain. The V end was cut by 0 bases, the J end by 5 bases, with 17 bases between. CDR1 and CDR2 (germline): LNHNV, YYDKDF (reference sequence). This CDR3 has 17 amino acids. CDR3 region: CATSREGSGSRHNEQFF. In DNA, the CDR3 is TGTGCCACCAGCAGAGAAGGCTCAGGAAGTAGGCACAATGAGCAGTTCTTC. Supplemented by reference TRBV15 and TRBJ2-1, the full variable domain reads DAMVIQNPRYQVTQFGKPVTLSCSQTLNHNVMYWYQQKSSQAPKLLFHYYDKDFNNEADTPDNFQSRRPNTSFCFLDIRSPGLGDTAMYLCATSREGSGSRHNEQFFGPGTRLTVL.

This sequence joins TRBV6-5 and TRBJ1-1, with 7 positions matching TRBD1. Germline CDR1 is MNHEY and CDR2 is SVGAGI. V shed 0 bases, J shed 0 bases, and the junction held 4 bases outside the gene matches. The CDR3 length is 16 residues. The CDR3 region is CASSYSGTALNTEAFF. DNA of the CDR3: TGTGCCAGCAGTTACTCCGGGACAGCCTTGAACACTGAAGCTTTCTTT.

The chain carries TRBV28 and TRBJ1-4, with no clear D. The ends were cut back, 5 bases at V and 1 base at J, with 11 bases in the middle. Per the germline V gene, CDR1 is MDHEN and CDR2 is SYDVKM. The CDR3 totals 15 residues. The CDR3 nucleotides read TGTGCCAGCAGTCGCCTCGGGGTAACTAATGAAAAACTGTTTTTT. This sequence encodes CASSRLGVTNEKLFF. Based on the CDR3 plus reference TRBV28 and TRBJ1-4, the full variable domain is DVKVTQSSRYLVKRTGEKVFLECVQDMDHENMFWYRQDPGLGLRLIYFSYDVKMKEKGDIPEGYSVSREKKERFSLILESASTNQTSMYLCASSRLGVTNEKLFFGSGTQLSVL.

The rearrangement links TRBV18 to TRBJ1-2; no clear D. There are 13 residues in the CDR3. CDR1 KGHSH and CDR2 LQKENI come from the germline V gene. V gave up 6 bases and J gave up 4 bases, with 12 bases separating them. DNA for the CDR3: TGTGCCAGCTCCTTCAAAGGAGGCTATGGCTACACCTTC. As protein: CASSFKGGYGYTF.

V is TRBV28 and J is TRBJ2-2, with a weak D call TRBD2 (5 bases). Looked up from germline, CDR1 is MDHEN and CDR2 is SYDVKM. The V end was cut by 7 bases, the J end by 6 bases, with 12 bases between. The CDR3 runs 13 residues. The CDR3 sequence: CASTSEAAGELFF. DNA for the CDR3: TGTGCCAGCACTTCGGAGGCCGCCGGGGAGCTGTTTTTT.

This clone was picked up one time. The genes are TRBV28 and TRBJ2-7; 14 bases agree with TRBD2. V lost 6 bases to trimming and J lost 2 bases; unmatched junction nucleotides: 6. The CDR3 is 16 amino acids. Per germline, CDR1 MDHEN and CDR2 SYDVKM. This chain's CDR3 is CASSPGLAGAPYEQYF. CDR3 DNA sequence: TGTGCCAGCAGCCCGGGACTAGCGGGAGCCCCCTACGAGCAGTACTTC. The full variable domain, its missing parts supplied by reference TRBV28 and TRBJ2-7, is DVKVTQSSRYLVKRTGEKVFLECVQDMDHENMFWYRQDPGLGLRLIYFSYDVKMKEKGDIPEGYSVSREKKERFSLILESASTNQTSMYLCASSPGLAGAPYEQYFGPGTRLTVT.

V is TRBV19 and J is TRBJ1-5; D perhaps matches TRBD1 (5 bases). From germline, CDR1 is LNHDA and CDR2 SQIVND (reference sequence). This CDR3 region has 15 residues. Trimming removed 1 base at V and 2 bases at J, with 9 bases between. This chain's CDR3 is CASSIGQMGNQPQHF. CDR3 nucleotide sequence: TGTGCCAGTAGTATAGGACAGATGGGCAATCAGCCCCAGCATTTT.

The rearrangement uses TRBV5-1 and TRBJ2-7; TRBD1 matches at 8 bases. Germline V CDR1 and CDR2: SGHRS, YFSETQ. Losses at the gene ends were 4 bases for V and 3 bases for J; bases not matched to a gene: 12. CDR3 size: 16 residues. The CDR3 loop is CASSPGLGQGYYEQYF. In nucleotides, the CDR3 is TGCGCCAGCAGCCCTGGTTTAGGACAGGGATACTACGAGCAGTACTTC.

V is TRBV9 and J is TRBJ2-1; D is perhaps TRBD1 (6 bases). V lost 0 bases, J lost 0 bases, and 13 bases lay in between. This CDR3 is built from 17 residues. Germline-derived CDR1 and CDR2 are SGDLS and YYNGEE. The CDR3 spells CASSVARGLYSYNEQFF. DNA for the CDR3: TGTGCCAGCAGCGTAGCCAGGGGCCTTTACTCCTACAATGAGCAGTTCTTC.

The chain is built from TRBV5-6 and TRBJ2-5; D ambiguous. The germline V gene encodes CDR1 SGHDT and CDR2 YYEEEE. This CDR3 comprises 11 residues. V lost 1 base, J lost 7 bases, and 5 bases lay in between. DNA for the CDR3: TGTGCCAGCAGCTTGACCGGGACCCAGTACTTC. It yields the protein CASSLTGTQYF.

This sequence joins TRBV6-6 and TRBJ2-1; 8 nucleotides match TRBD2. Germline-derived CDR1 and CDR2 are MNHNY and SVGAGI (reference sequence). The V gene end was trimmed by 7 bases and the J gene end by 8 bases; junction bases not matched to a gene: 16. This CDR3 spans 16 amino acids. The chain's CDR3 is CASTLRGAGGTDEQFF. CDR3 bases: TGTGCCAGCACCCTAAGAGGTGCGGGAGGCACCGATGAGCAGTTCTTC.

The chain couples TRBV5-4 to TRBJ2-4; TRBD2 aligns across 12 bases. CDR3 length: 17 residues. The V and J ends lost 1 base and 5 bases, in that order; junction bases with no gene match: 7. Looked up from germline, CDR1 is SGHNT and CDR2 is YYREEE (reference sequence). Written as DNA, the CDR3 is TGTGCCAGCAGCTTGTCTAGCGGGAGGGCCGGGGAAAACATTCAGTACTTC. It encodes CASSLSSGRAGENIQYF.